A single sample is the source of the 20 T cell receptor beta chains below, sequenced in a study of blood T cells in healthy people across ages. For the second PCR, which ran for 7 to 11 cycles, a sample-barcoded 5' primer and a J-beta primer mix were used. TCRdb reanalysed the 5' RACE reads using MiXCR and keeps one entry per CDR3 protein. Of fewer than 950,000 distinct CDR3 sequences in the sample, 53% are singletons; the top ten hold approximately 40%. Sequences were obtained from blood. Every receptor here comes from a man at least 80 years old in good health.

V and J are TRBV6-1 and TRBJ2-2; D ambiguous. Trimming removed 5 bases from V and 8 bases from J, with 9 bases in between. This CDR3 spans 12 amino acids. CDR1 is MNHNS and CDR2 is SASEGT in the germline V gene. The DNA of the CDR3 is TGTGCCAGCAGTTCCCGGACGGGGGAGCTGTTTTTT. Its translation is CASSSRTGELFF.

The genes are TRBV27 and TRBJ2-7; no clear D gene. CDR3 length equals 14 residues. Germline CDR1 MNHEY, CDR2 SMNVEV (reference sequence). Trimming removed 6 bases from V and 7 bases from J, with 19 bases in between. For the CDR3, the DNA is TGTGCCAGCAGACCCTCCAAGTGGCTTCTGGAGCAGTACTTC. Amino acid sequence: CASRPSKWLLEQYF.

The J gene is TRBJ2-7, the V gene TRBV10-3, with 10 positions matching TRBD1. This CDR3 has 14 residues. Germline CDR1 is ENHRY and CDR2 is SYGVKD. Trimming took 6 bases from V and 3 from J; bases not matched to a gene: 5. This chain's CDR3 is CAISSGQGSYEQYF. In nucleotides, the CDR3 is TGTGCCATCAGCTCGGGACAGGGGAGCTACGAGCAGTACTTC.

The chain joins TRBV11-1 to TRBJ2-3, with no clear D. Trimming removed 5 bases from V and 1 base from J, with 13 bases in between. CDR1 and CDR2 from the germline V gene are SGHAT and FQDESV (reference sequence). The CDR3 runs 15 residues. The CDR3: CASSPAGAGTDTQYF. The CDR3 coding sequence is TGTGCCAGCAGCCCCGCAGGCGCCGGCACAGATACGCAGTATTTT.

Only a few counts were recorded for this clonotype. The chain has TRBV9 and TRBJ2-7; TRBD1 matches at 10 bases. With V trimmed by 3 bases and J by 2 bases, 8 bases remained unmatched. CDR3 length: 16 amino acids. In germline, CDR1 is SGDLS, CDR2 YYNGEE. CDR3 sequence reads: CASSAKPGTGAYEQYF. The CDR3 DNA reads TGTGCCAGCAGCGCAAAACCCGGGACAGGGGCCTACGAGCAGTACTTC.

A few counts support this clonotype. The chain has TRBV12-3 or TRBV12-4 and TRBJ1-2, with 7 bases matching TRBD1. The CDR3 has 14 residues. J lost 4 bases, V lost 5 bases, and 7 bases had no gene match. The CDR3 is CASSPGTASYGYTF. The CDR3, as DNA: TGTGCCAGCAGTCCCGGGACAGCGTCCTATGGCTACACCTTC.

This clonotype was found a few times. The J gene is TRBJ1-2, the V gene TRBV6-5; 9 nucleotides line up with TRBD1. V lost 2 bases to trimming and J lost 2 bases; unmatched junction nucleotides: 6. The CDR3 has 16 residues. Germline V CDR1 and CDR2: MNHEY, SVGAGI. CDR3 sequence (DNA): TGTGCCAGCAGTTACCTCGGGACAGGGTTGAACTATGGCTACACCTTC. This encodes CASSYLGTGLNYGYTF.

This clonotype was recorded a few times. The CDR3 DNA sequence: TGTGCCAGCAGCTCCGCAGGGGGCCCAGATACGCAGTATTTT. This sequence encodes CASSSAGGPDTQYF. V gene TRBV7-3 combines with J gene TRBJ2-3; 8 nucleotides agree with TRBD1. Looked up from germline, CDR1 is SGHTA and CDR2 is FQGTGA. The CDR3 covers 14 residues. V trimming: 4 bases; J trimming: 4 bases; junction bases outside the gene matches: 4.

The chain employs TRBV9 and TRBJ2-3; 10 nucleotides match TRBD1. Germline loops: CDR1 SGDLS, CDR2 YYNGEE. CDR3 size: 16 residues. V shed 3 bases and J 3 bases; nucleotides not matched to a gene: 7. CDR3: CASSGIRDRGTDTQYF. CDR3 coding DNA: TGTGCCAGCAGCGGTATACGGGACAGGGGAACAGATACGCAGTATTTT.

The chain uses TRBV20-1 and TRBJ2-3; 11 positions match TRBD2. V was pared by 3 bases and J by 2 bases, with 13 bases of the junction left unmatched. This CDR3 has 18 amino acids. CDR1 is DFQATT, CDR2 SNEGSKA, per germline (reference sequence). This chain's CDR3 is CSASVPGTSGGYTDTQYF. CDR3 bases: TGCAGTGCTAGCGTCCCCGGAACTAGCGGGGGTTACACAGATACGCAGTATTTT.

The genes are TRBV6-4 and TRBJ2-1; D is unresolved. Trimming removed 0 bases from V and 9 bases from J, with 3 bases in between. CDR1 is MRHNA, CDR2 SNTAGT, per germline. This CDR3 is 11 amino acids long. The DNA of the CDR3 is TGTGCCAGCAGTGACTCCTTTGAGCAGTTCTTC. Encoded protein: CASSDSFEQFF.

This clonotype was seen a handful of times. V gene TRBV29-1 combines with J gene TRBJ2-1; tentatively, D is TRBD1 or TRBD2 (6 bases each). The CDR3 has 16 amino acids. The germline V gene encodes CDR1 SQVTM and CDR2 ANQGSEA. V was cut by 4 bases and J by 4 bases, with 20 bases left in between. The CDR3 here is CSVVTGTRGIYNEQFF. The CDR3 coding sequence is TGCAGCGTTGTTACAGGGACTCGCGGGATTTACAATGAGCAGTTCTTC.

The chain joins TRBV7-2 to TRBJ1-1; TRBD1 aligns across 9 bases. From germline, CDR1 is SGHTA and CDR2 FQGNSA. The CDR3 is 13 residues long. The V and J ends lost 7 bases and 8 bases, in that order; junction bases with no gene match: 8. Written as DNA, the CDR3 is TGTGCCAGCAACCAACAGGGGGCTTCCGAAGCTTTCTTT. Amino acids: CASNQQGASEAFF. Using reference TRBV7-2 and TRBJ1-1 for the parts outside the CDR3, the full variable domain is GAGVSQSPSNKVTEKGKDVELRCDPISGHTALYWYRQSLGQGLEFLIYFQGNSAPDKSGLPSDRFSAERTGGSVSTLTIQRTQQEDSAVYLCASNQQGASEAFFGQGTRLTVV.

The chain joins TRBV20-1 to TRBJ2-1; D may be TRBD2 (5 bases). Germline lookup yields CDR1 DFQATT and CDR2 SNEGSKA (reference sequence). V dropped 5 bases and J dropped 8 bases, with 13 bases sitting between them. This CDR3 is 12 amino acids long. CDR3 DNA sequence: TGCAGTGCTTCCGCGGGCGGAGATGAGCAGTTCTTC. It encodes CSASAGGDEQFF.

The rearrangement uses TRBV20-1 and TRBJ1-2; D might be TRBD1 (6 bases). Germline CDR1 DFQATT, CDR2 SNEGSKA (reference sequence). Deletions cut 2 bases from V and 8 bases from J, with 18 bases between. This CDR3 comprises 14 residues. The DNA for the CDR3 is TGCAGTGCTAGATCCGATGACAGGCCGTCCGGCTACACCTTC. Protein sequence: CSARSDDRPSGYTF.

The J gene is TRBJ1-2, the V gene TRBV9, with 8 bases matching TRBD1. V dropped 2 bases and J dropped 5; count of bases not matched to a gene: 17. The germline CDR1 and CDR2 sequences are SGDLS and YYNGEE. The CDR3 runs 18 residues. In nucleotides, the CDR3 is TGTGCCAGCAGCGTGGTGTTAGACAGGGGAGGGGGTTTGTATGGCTACACCTTC. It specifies CASSVVLDRGGGLYGYTF. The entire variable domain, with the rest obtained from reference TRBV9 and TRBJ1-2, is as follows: DSGVTQTPKHLITATGQRVTLRCSPRSGDLSVYWYQQSLDQGLQFLIQYYNGEERAKGNILERFSAQQFPDLHSELNLSSLELGDSALYFCASSVVLDRGGGLYGYTFGSGTRLTVV.

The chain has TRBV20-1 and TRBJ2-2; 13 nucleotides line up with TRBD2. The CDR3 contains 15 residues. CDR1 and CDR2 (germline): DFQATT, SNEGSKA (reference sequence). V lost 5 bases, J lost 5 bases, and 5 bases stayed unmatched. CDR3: CSAEGGLAGTGELFF. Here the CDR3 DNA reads TGCAGTGCTGAGGGGGGACTAGCGGGAACCGGGGAGCTGTTTTTT.

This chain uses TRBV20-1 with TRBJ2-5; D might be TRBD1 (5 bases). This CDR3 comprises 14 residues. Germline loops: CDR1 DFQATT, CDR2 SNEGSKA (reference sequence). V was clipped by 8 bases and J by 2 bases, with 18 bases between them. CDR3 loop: CSPNSGKGQETQYF. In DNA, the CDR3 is TGCAGTCCCAACTCAGGGAAGGGTCAAGAGACCCAGTACTTC.

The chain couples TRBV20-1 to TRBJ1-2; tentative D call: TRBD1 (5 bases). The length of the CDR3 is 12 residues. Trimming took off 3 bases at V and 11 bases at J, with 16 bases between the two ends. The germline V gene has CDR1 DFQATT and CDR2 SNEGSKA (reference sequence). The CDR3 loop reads CSASNQGLGYTF. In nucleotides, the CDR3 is TGCAGTGCTAGTAACCAGGGCCTGGGTTACACCTTC.

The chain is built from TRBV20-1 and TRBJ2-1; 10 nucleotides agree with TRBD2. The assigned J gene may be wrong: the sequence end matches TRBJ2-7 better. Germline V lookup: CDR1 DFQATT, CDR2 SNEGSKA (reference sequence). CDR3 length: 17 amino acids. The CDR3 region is CSARVASGSNAYNEQYF. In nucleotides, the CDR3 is TGCAGTGCTAGAGTGGCTAGCGGGAGCAACGCCTACAATGAGCAGTACTTC.